This TCR beta chain is drawn from a study of shared clonotypes between healthy human individuals. Background on the study: Those who served as donors were a couple of women and three men between the ages of 18 and 49.

Whole-study findings and limits: Researchers found naive subsets generally carried larger estimated richness than memory subsets.

Turning to this clone: What it recognizes is unknown.

As handled by the study authors: ImmunoSEQ supplied junction-only sequences lacking quality scores, so filtering was different. Libraries were prepared by immunoSEQ multiplex PCR; TCRdb keeps only in-frame clonotypes and omits some of them. That table is the source of V, J and clone size, and D and trimming were worked out from the DNA. The table includes roughly 2,300,000 clones, 80% to 95% detected once. Adults of Caucasian background living in Nashville, Tennessee made up all donors. This CDR3 comprises 14 residues. Germline assignment: CDR1 SQVTM and CDR2 ANQGSEA. Trimming removed 4 bases from V and 5 bases from J, with 17 bases in between.

The chain carries TRBV29-1 and TRBJ1-2, with D maybe TRBD1 (6 bases). The sequenced material came from naive CD4+ T cells from PBMCs. Noted subset: CD45RA+ positively selected. The origin of this receptor is a man younger than 30 in good health. Some clones in this sample may be carry-over from other donors' samples. CDR3 DNA: TGCAGCGTTGGGCTCGAGGGGGATGTATATGGCTACACCTTC. Protein sequence: CSVGLEGDVYGYTF. The full variable domain, with the rest looked up from reference TRBV29-1 and TRBJ1-2, is SAVISQKPSRDICQRGTSLTIQCQVDSQVTMMFWYRQQPGQSLTLIATANQGSEATYESGFVIDKFPISRPNLTFSTLTVSNMSPEDSSIYLCSVGLEGDVYGYTFGSGTRLTVV.